One TCR beta chain is described in this entry. Clones were read by immunoSEQ multiplex PCR, and TCRdb kept only the in-frame ones, dropping some. The table shows some 73,000 clones, with 85% occurring only once. The source of the sample is a study of blood T cell repertoires in COVID-19. Study-level background: The cDNA or gDNA used as material had been derived from T cells, B-cell-depleted T cells, or PBMCs.

The receptor was isolated from a man aged 45 to 65 with COVID-19, enrolled during active disease. Sequenced sample: peripheral blood.

CDR3 bases: TGTGCCAGCAGTTGGCCGGGACAGGGGGTATACGAGCAGTACTTC. Encoded protein: CASSWPGQGVYEQYF. This chain joins TRBV6-5 and TRBJ2-7, with 11 bases aligning to TRBD1. Trimming cost V 4 bases and J 4 bases; bases outside gene matches: 6. Germline CDR1 is MNHEY and CDR2 is SVGAGI. The CDR3 runs to 15 residues.